This T cell receptor (beta chain) was retrieved from a study of blood T cell repertoires in COVID-19. Study background: Samples came from the United States, Italy and Spain, spanning acute and convalescent COVID-19. Nucleic acid was either cDNA or gDNA, and it came from T cells, B-cell-depleted T cells, or PBMCs.

The protocol was immunoSEQ multiplex PCR, while the TCRdb copy is restricted to in-frame clones and leaves out a portion. Of about 310,000 clones in the sample, roughly 86% are singletons; the top ten hold approximately 7.8%. V was cut by 4 bases and J by 6 bases, with 14 bases left in between. The CDR3 totals 13 residues. The germline V gene encodes CDR1 SGDLS and CDR2 YYNGEE. This receptor was identified in a woman between 50 and 59 years old who had recovered from COVID-19. Sample: peripheral blood. This chain links TRBV9 with TRBJ2-7; a possible D gene is TRBD1 (6 bases). CDR3 in amino acids: CASSSGDRIEQYF. CDR3 in DNA: TGTGCCAGCAGCTCAGGGGACCGTATCGAGCAGTACTTC. The full variable domain, in which reference TRBV9 and TRBJ2-7 provide the parts outside the CDR3, is DSGVTQTPKHLITATGQRVTLRCSPRSGDLSVYWYQQSLDQGLQFLIQYYNGEERAKGNILERFSAQQFPDLHSELNLSSLELGDSALYFCASSSGDRIEQYFGPGTRLTVT.